This TCR beta chain came from a study of blood T cell repertoires in COVID-19. Original methodology: Amplified reference gene primers provided the basis for estimating nucleated cell counts. Using immunoSEQ multiplex PCR, the repertoire was profiled, and TCRdb retains in-frame clones only, with some absent. V and J calls and clone size come straight from that table; D and trimming were deduced from the DNA. The sample records about 220,000 clones, 75% to 90% being singletons. Recruitment covered about two dozen US areas and drew participants whose ages spanned roughly 18 to 90 years. Participant reports of clinical history set cohort assignment. Germline CDR1 SGDLS, CDR2 YYNGEE. The CDR3 runs to 13 residues. V lost 2 bases, J lost 8 bases, and 13 bases lay in between.

The receptor comes from a woman under 30 in a cohort exposed to, infected with or recovered from COVID-19 (not recorded which). Source material: PBMCs or T cells enriched from blood (not recorded which). This chain connects TRBV9 to TRBJ1-1, with D maybe TRBD1 (6 bases). The CDR3 loop reads CASSVGSQGEAFF. The DNA for the CDR3 is TGTGCCAGCAGCGTCGGATCACAGGGAGAAGCTTTCTTT.